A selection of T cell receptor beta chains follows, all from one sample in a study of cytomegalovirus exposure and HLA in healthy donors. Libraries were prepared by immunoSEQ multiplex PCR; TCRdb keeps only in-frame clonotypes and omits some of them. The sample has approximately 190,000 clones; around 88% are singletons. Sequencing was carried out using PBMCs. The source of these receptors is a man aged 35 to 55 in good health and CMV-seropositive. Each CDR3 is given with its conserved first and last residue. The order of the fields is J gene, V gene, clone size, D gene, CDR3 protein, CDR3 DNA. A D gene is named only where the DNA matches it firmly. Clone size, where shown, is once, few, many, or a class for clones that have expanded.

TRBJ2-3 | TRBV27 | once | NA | CASSFYRADTQYF | TGTGCCAGCAGTTTTTACAGGGCAGATACGCAGTATTTT
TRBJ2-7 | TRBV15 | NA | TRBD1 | CATSRAPTGEYEQYF | TGTGCCACCAGCAGAGCGCCGACAGGGGAATACGAGCAGTACTTC
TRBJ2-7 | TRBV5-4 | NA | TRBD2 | CASSLASSGRAGQYF | TGTGCCAGCAGCTTGGCGTCTAGCGGGAGGGCCGGGCAGTACTTC
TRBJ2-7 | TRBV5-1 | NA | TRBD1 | CASSLGGDRSYEQYF | TGCGCCAGCAGCTTGGGAGGGGACAGGAGCTACGAGCAGTACTTC
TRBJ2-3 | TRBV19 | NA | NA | CASSILWTSTDTQYF | TGTGCCAGTAGTATACTCTGGACTAGCACAGATACGCAGTATTTT
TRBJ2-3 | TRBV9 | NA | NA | CASSPRGTSQHTQYF | TGTGCCAGCAGCCCGAGAGGGACTTCACAGCATACGCAGTATTTT
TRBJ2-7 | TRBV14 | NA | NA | CASSQVSGSSYEQYF | TGTGCCAGCAGCCAAGTGAGCGGAAGCTCCTACGAGCAGTACTTC
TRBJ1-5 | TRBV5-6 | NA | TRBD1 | CASSFGQGDQPQHF | TGTGCCAGCAGCTTTGGACAGGGCGATCAGCCCCAGCATTTT
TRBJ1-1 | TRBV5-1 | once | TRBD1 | CASSLSGQGTEAFF | TGCGCCAGCAGCTTGTCGGGACAGGGAACTGAAGCTTTCTTT
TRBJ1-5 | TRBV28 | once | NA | CASSFPFEPQHF | TGTGCCAGCAGTTTCCCCTTTGAGCCCCAGCATTTT
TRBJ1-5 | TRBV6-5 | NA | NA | CASSYSAPDQPQHF | TGTGCCAGCAGTTACTCGGCCCCTGATCAGCCCCAGCATTTT
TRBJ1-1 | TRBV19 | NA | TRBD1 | CASSTLTGVGTEAFF | TGTGCCAGTAGCACACTCACAGGGGTCGGGACTGAAGCTTTCTTT
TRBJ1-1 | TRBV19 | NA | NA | CASSIELTALNTEAFF | TGTGCCAGTAGTATAGAGCTGACAGCCTTGAACACTGAAGCTTTCTTT
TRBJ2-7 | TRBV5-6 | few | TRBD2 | CASSLTESRLARSHEQYF | TGTGCCAGCAGCTTGACAGAGTCCCGACTAGCCCGTTCACACGAGCAGTACTTC
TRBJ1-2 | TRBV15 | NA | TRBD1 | CATSRAGQIFYGYTF | TGTGCCACCAGCAGAGCGGGACAGATTTTCTATGGCTACACCTTC
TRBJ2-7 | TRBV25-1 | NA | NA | CASSDAGEGEYF | TGTGCCAGCAGTGACGCCGGGGAGGGGGAGTACTTC
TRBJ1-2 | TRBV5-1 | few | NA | CASSLVAGGIGYTF | TGCGCCAGCAGCTTGGTGGCAGGAGGCATCGGCTACACCTTC
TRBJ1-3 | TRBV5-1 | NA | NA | CASSDSPASGNTIYF | TGCGCCAGCTCGGACAGTCCCGCCTCTGGAAACACCATATATTTT
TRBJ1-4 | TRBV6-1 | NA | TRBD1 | CASKAGTGGFGKLFF | TGTGCCAGCAAAGCCGGGACAGGGGGCTTTGGAAAACTGTTTTTT
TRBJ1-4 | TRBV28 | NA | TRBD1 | CASSFRTGEKLFF | TGTGCCAGCAGTTTTCGGACAGGCGAAAAACTGTTTTTT
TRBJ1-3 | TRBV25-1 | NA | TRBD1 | CASVPQGAGNTIYF | TGTGCCAGCGTCCCGCAGGGGGCCGGAAACACCATATATTTT
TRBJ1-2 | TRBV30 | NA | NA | CAWSVGAGVNYGYTF | TGTGCCTGGAGTGTAGGAGCCGGAGTTAACTATGGCTACACCTTC
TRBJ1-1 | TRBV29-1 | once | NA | CSVHEVIRGEAFF | TGCAGCGTGCATGAAGTTATCCGGGGGGAAGCTTTCTTT
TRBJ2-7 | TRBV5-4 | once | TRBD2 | CASSPTSGIRYEQYF | TGTGCCAGCAGCCCGACTAGCGGGATACGCTACGAGCAGTACTTC
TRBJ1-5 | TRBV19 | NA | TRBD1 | CASNTTRTGVLPQHF | TGTGCCAGTAACACTACCCGGACAGGGGTTCTTCCCCAGCATTTT
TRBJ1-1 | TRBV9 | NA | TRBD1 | CASRPGQENTEAFF | TGTGCCAGCAGGCCGGGACAGGAGAACACTGAAGCTTTCTTT
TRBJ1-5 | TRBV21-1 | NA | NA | CASSNGRGLGNQPQHF | TGTGCCAGCAGCAACGGCAGGGGGCTTGGCAATCAGCCCCAGCATTTT
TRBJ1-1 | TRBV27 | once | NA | CASRNRVTEAFF | TGTGCCAGCCGGAACAGGGTCACTGAAGCTTTCTTT
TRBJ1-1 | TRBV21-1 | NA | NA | CASSTQGGVDTEAFF | TGTGCCAGCAGCACACAGGGTGGCGTCGACACTGAAGCTTTCTTT
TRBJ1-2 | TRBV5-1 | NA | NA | CASSLDTNYGYTF | TGCGCCAGCAGCTTGGACACTAACTATGGCTACACCTTC
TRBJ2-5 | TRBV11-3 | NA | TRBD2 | CASSNTSGSGETQYF | TGTGCCAGCAGCAACACTAGCGGGAGCGGGGAGACCCAGTACTTC
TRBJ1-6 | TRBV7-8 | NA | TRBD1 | CASSRTGWDSPLHF | TGTGCCAGCAGTAGGACAGGGTGGGATTCACCCCTCCACTTT
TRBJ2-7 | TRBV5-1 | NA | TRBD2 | CASSFTSGRALGYEQYF | TGCGCCAGCAGCTTTACTAGCGGGAGGGCTCTGGGCTACGAGCAGTACTTC
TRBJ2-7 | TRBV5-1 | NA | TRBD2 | CASSLEASGAYEQYF | TGCGCCAGCAGCTTGGAAGCTAGCGGGGCTTACGAGCAGTACTTC
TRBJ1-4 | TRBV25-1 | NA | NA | CASNRGGNEKLFF | TGTGCCAGCAACCGAGGAGGTAATGAAAAACTGTTTTTT
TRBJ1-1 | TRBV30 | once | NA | CAWSFRTNTEAFF | TGTGCCTGGAGTTTTAGGACTAACACTGAAGCTTTCTTT
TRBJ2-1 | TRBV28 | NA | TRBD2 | CASSSSGTAGGEFF | TGTGCCAGCAGTTCCAGCGGGACTGCTGGGGGGGAGTTCTTC
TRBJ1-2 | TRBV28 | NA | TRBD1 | CASSHRGRVNYGYTF | TGTGCCAGCAGTCACAGGGGGCGGGTTAACTATGGCTACACCTTC
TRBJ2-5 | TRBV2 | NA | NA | CASSESFDDMGTQYF | TGTGCCAGCAGTGAATCTTTCGATGACATGGGGACCCAGTACTTC
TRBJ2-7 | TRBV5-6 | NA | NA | CASSLAQHEQYF | TGTGCCAGCAGCTTGGCACAGCACGAGCAGTACTTC
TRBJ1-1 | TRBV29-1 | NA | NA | CSVTDRNTEAFF | TGCAGCGTTACGGACAGAAACACTGAAGCTTTCTTT
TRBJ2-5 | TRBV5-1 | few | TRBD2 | CASSLRGGPDETQYF | TGCGCCAGCAGTTTGCGGGGAGGGCCGGATGAGACCCAGTACTTC
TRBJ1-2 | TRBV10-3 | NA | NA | CAISETEFPNYGYTF | TGTGCCATCAGTGAAACAGAGTTCCCCAACTATGGCTACACCTTC
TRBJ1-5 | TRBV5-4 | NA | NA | CASSLTGSDYQPQHF | TGTGCCAGCAGCCTCACAGGGAGCGATTATCAGCCCCAGCATTTT
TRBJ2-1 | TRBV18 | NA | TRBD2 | CASSPQREVNEQFF | TGTGCCAGCTCACCACAGCGGGAGGTTAATGAGCAGTTCTTC
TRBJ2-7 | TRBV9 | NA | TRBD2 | CASSFRTSGRNEQYF | TGTGCCAGCAGCTTCCGGACTAGCGGGAGGAACGAGCAGTACTTC
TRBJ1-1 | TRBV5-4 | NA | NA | CASSPPEGMNTEAFF | TGTGCCAGCAGTCCCCCGGAGGGCATGAACACTGAAGCTTTCTTT
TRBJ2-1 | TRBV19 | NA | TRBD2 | CASSILPSGVTYNEQFF | TGTGCCAGTAGTATACTGCCTAGCGGGGTTACCTACAATGAGCAGTTCTTC
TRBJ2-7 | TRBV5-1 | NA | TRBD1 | CASSLEPGQGYEQYF | TGCGCCAGCAGCTTGGAACCGGGACAGGGCTACGAGCAGTACTTC
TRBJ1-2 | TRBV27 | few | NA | CASGSGKGYTF | TGTGCCAGCGGCTCAGGGAAAGGCTACACCTTC
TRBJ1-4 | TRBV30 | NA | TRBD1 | CASDRGNEKLFF | TGTGCCTCGGACAGGGGTAATGAAAAACTGTTTTTT
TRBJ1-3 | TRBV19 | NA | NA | CASRTGLSGNTIYF | TGTGCCAGTAGGACAGGACTCTCTGGAAACACCATATATTTT